This T cell receptor beta chain was recorded in a study of blood T cell repertoires in COVID-19. Study at large: Specimens from acute and convalescent COVID-19 originated in the United States, Italy and Spain. T cells, B-cell-depleted T cells, or PBMCs provided the cDNA or gDNA that served as material.

How the authors handled the data: By means of reference gene primer amplification, nucleated cell counts were estimated. TCRdb's table, derived via immunoSEQ multiplex PCR, lists solely in-frame clones and lacks some. V, J and clone size are taken as reported in that table, and D and trimming were inferred from the DNA itself. The data contain about 42,000 clones, roughly 73% of them singletons. Sequencing was performed on peripheral blood. The clonotype originates from a woman between 65 and 79 years old with acute or convalescent COVID-19.

CDR3 residues: CASSPGGETEAFF. Here the CDR3 DNA reads TGTGCCAGCAGCCCCGGAGGGGAAACTGAAGCTTTCTTT. The chain recombines TRBV7-2 with TRBJ1-1; D perhaps matches TRBD1 (5 bases). The germline gives CDR1 SGHTA, CDR2 FQGNSA. Trimming removed 5 bases at V and 5 bases at J, with 12 bases between. The CDR3 spans 13 residues.